These 24 T cell receptor beta chains share one sample of origin, sequenced in a study of CD8+ T cells in alopecia areata. Treatment denoted: oral pan-JAK inhibitor, 5-10 mg twice daily. Reverse transcription of extracted RNA yielded cDNA, which provided the sequencing template. The repertoire was sequenced with immunoSEQ multiplex PCR; TCRdb's copy has only in-frame clones and lacks some. The sample contains roughly 210,000 clones, roughly 44% of which appear only once. The sequencing here drew on CD4+ T cells sorted from blood, taken around week 36, from a patient treated with tofacitinib. Every receptor here comes from a human donor with alopecia areata.

This clone was detected only a few times. CDR3 protein: CASSDRSRGPYNEQFF. As DNA, the CDR3 is TGTGCCAGCAGCGATAGGAGCCGCGGGCCTTACAATGAGCAGTTCTTC. The rearrangement links TRBV7-2 to TRBJ2-1, with a possible D match to TRBD2 (5 bases). Germline assignment: CDR1 SGHTA and CDR2 FQGNSA. Between the trimmed V and J ends, which lost 5 bases and 4 bases, there was a span of 18 bases. The CDR3 has 16 amino acids. Variable domain in full (rest from reference TRBV7-2 and TRBJ2-1): GAGVSQSPSNKVTEKGKDVELRCDPISGHTALYWYRQSLGQGLEFLIYFQGNSAPDKSGLPSDRFSAERTGGSVSTLTIQRTQQEDSAVYLCASSDRSRGPYNEQFFGPGTRLTVL.

This clone was detected a few times. V usage is TRBV27 and J usage is TRBJ2-3; 10 positions agree with TRBD2. The germline CDR1 and CDR2 sequences are MNHEY and SMNVEV (reference sequence). The CDR3 has 15 amino acids. Losses at the gene ends were 6 bases for V and 2 bases for J; bases not matched to a gene: 5. The CDR3 DNA is TGTGCCAGCAGAGGACTAGCGGAGATCACAGATACGCAGTATTTT. This codes for CASRGLAEITDTQYF.

This clone was seen more than once but under ten times. This chain connects TRBV2 to TRBJ2-5; possible D gene TRBD1, 6 bases. Trimming removed 5 bases at V and 4 bases at J, with 11 bases between. CDR1 is SNHLY and CDR2 is FYNNEI in the germline V gene. This CDR3 comprises 13 residues. In nucleotides, the CDR3 is TGTGCCAGCAGTTGGCAGGGGCGAGAGACCCAGTACTTC. Protein: CASSWQGRETQYF.

The chain couples TRBV7-2 to TRBJ2-1; 7 bases agree with TRBD1. V gave up 2 bases and J gave up 15 bases; unmatched junction bases: 10. Germline assignment: CDR1 SGHTA and CDR2 FQGNSA. The CDR3 has 13 residues. The CDR3 DNA sequence: TGTGCCAGCAGCTTACGGGCCAGGGGGAGTCCGTTCTTC. Its protein product is CASSLRARGSPFF.

The chain recombines TRBV7-8 with TRBJ2-7; D may be TRBD1 (7 bases). This CDR3 is built from 15 residues. CDR1 and CDR2 from the germline V gene are SGHVS and FQNEAQ. V lost 5 bases, J lost 0 bases, and 14 bases lay in between. The CDR3 region has the DNA TGTGCCAGCAGCCGCGGGACAGCTAGCTCCTACGAGCAGTACTTC. Its translation is CASSRGTASSYEQYF.

The V call is TRBV9, the J call TRBJ2-5, with 7 bases identical to TRBD2. V lost 4 bases and J lost 5; bases outside the gene matches: 14. The CDR3 totals 16 residues. Germline CDR1 reads SGDLS; CDR2 reads YYNGEE. The CDR3 nucleotides are TGTGCCAGCAGCATCGCCCCCAGGGAGGGCCAGGAGACCCAGTACTTC. Its protein is CASSIAPREGQETQYF.

The V call is TRBV5-1, the J call TRBJ2-5; D not certain. Germline V gene sequence: CDR1 SGHRS, CDR2 YFSETQ. The germline V and J ends were trimmed by 0 bases and 5 bases, with 8 bases remaining between them. The CDR3 is 13 amino acids. The CDR3 loop is CASSLAFTETQYF. The CDR3 DNA follows: TGCGCCAGCAGCTTGGCCTTTACGGAGACCCAGTACTTC.

V gene TRBV2 combines with J gene TRBJ2-2; TRBD1 might be the D (6 bases). The germline V and J ends were trimmed by 6 bases and 0 bases, with 14 bases remaining between them. Germline values: CDR1 SNHLY, CDR2 FYNNEI. This CDR3 comprises 16 residues. In nucleotides, the CDR3 is TGTGCCAGCAGCCAGCAAGGGGGTACGAACACCGGGGAGCTGTTTTTT. It translates to CASSQQGGTNTGELFF.

The V gene is TRBV18, the J gene TRBJ2-3; D assignment may be TRBD1 or TRBD2 (6 bases each). Germline CDR1 and CDR2: KGHSH and LQKENI. V lost 1 base, J lost 4 bases, and 15 bases lay in between. The CDR3 runs to 16 residues. The CDR3, as DNA: TGTGCCAGCTCACCACGGGCGTCGGGGGCTCCAGATACGCAGTATTTT. Residues: CASSPRASGAPDTQYF.

CDR3 DNA sequence: TGTGCCAGCTCCCACGACGTAGGATATGAAGCTTTCTTT. It encodes CASSHDVGYEAFF. The V gene is TRBV18, the J gene TRBJ1-1, with D uncertain. Germline assignment: CDR1 KGHSH and CDR2 LQKENI. The CDR3 length is 13 residues. V was trimmed by 6 bases and J by 7 bases, leaving 15 bases between them. Based on the CDR3 plus reference TRBV18 and TRBJ1-1, the full variable domain is NAGVMQNPRHLVRRRGQEARLRCSPMKGHSHVYWYRQLPEEGLKFMVYLQKENIIDESGMPKERFSAEFPKEGPSILRIQQVVRGDSAAYFCASSHDVGYEAFFGQGTRLTVV.

As regards this clone: A read error may account for a junction end that differs from germline. The chain joins TRBV29-1 to TRBJ1-1, with D possibly TRBD1 on 5 matching bases. The CDR3 runs 13 residues. Germline CDR1 reads SQVTM; CDR2 reads ANQGSEA. The CDR3 nucleotides read TGCAGCTTTGAAGGCCCGGGGGGCACTGAAGCTTTCTTT. The encoded protein is CSFEGPGGTEAFF.

V and J are TRBV7-2 and TRBJ2-5; a weak D match, TRBD2 (5 bases). The J call could be wrong; TRBJ2-7 is a better fit for the DNA end. This CDR3 has 14 residues. Germline assignment: CDR1 SGHTA and CDR2 FQGNSA. DNA of the CDR3: TGTGCCAGCAGCTTACAAGGGAGCTCCTACGAGCAGTACTTC. Amino acids: CASSLQGSSYEQYF.

This clone was seen repeatedly, ten times or more. Here the CDR3 DNA reads TGTGCCAGCAGTCGACTAGGCTATGGCTACACCTTC. This translates into CASSRLGYGYTF. The chain carries TRBV7-2 and TRBJ1-2; no clear D. The ends were cut back, 6 bases at V and 4 bases at J, with 9 bases in the middle. The CDR3 totals 12 residues. CDR1 is SGHTA and CDR2 is FQGNSA in the germline V gene.

This clone was counted ten times or more. The rearrangement links TRBV28 to TRBJ2-1; TRBD1 matches 8 bases. Losses at the gene ends were 4 bases for V and 6 bases for J; bases not matched to a gene: 8. Germline V gene data show CDR1 as MDHEN and CDR2 as SYDVKM. The CDR3 sequence is 15 residues long. CDR3 coding DNA: TGTGCCAGCAGTTCCTCAGGGGGCGCTGGCAATGAGCAGTTCTTC. Protein product: CASSSSGGAGNEQFF.

The J gene is TRBJ1-2, the V gene TRBV6-5; TRBD1 matches at 7 bases. Germline CDR1 and CDR2: MNHEY and SVGAGI. The CDR3 sequence is 14 residues long. J lost 4 bases, V lost 5 bases, and 7 bases had no gene match. The CDR3 sequence is CASSQYRGAYGYTF. CDR3 nucleotide sequence: TGTGCCAGCAGTCAATACAGGGGCGCCTATGGCTACACCTTC.

V is TRBV18 and J is TRBJ2-6, with TRBD1 matching 10 bases. Losses at the gene ends were 2 bases for V and 2 bases for J; bases not matched to a gene: 9. The CDR3 has 19 amino acids. Germline CDR1 is KGHSH and CDR2 is LQKENI. The CDR3 loop is CASSPSVTGGLAGANVLTF. CDR3 sequence (DNA): TGTGCCAGCTCACCATCGGTGACAGGGGGCCTAGCTGGGGCCAACGTCCTGACTTTC.

This clone was seen only a few times. The V gene is TRBV7-3, the J gene TRBJ1-1, with D possibly being TRBD1 (5 bases). Trimming took 1 base from V and 5 from J, leaving 11 bases between them. The CDR3 has 14 residues. Germline-derived CDR1 and CDR2 are SGHTA and FQGTGA. The CDR3, as DNA: TGTGCCAGCAGCTTAAACGCGGCAGGGACTGAAGCTTTCTTT. This translates into CASSLNAAGTEAFF.

This clone was found a few times. V gene TRBV2 combines with J gene TRBJ2-3; the D gene is possibly TRBD2 (5 bases). Per germline, CDR1 SNHLY and CDR2 FYNNEI. The CDR3 consists of 13 residues. V was trimmed by 5 bases and J by 7 bases, leaving 13 bases between them. CDR3 protein: CASSNRHGNTQYF. CDR3 nucleotides: TGTGCCAGCAGTAACCGCCACGGGAATACGCAGTATTTT.

J is TRBJ1-2 and V is TRBV5-1; 9 bases agree with TRBD1. Germline V gene sequence: CDR1 SGHRS, CDR2 YFSETQ. The CDR3 is 16 amino acids. Losses at the gene ends were 3 bases for V and 8 bases for J; bases not matched to a gene: 14. The CDR3 DNA sequence: TGCGCCAGCAGCTCTGGACAGGGGCCATCTTTGAGGGGCTACACCTTC. Protein: CASSSGQGPSLRGYTF.

CDR3 bases: TGTGCCAGCAGCTTAGGAAGGGTTTCTGGGGCCAACGTCCTGACTTTC. Translated, it gives CASSLGRVSGANVLTF. The V gene is TRBV7-3, the J gene TRBJ2-6; D is uncertain. This CDR3 is built from 16 residues. The V end was cut by 2 bases, the J end by 1 base, with 9 bases between. The germline V gene encodes CDR1 SGHTA and CDR2 FQGTGA.

The V gene is TRBV6-5, the J gene TRBJ2-4, with 9 bases aligning to TRBD1. The CDR3 consists of 14 residues. The germline V gene encodes CDR1 MNHEY and CDR2 SVGAGI. V was pared by 4 bases and J by 9 bases, with 7 bases of the junction left unmatched. CDR3 in amino acids: CASSSGTGKAIQYF. CDR3 DNA: TGTGCCAGCAGTTCCGGGACAGGGAAGGCCATTCAGTACTTC.

The chain recombines TRBV29-1 with TRBJ2-1, with D unresolved. Germline values: CDR1 SQVTM, CDR2 ANQGSEA. V lost 6 bases and J lost 4, with 10 bases in between. CDR3 length: 12 amino acids. In DNA, the CDR3 is TGCAGCGTGAGGCCTTATTACAATGAGCAGTTCTTC. It translates to CSVRPYYNEQFF.

The chain combines TRBV27 with TRBJ2-5, with no clear D. Germline-derived CDR1 and CDR2 are MNHEY and SMNVEV (reference sequence). This CDR3 spans 15 amino acids. V was clipped by 2 bases and J by 2 bases, with 12 bases between them. CDR3 coding DNA: TGTGCCAGCAGTTTAGTCGTCGAGTCGCAAGAGACCCAGTACTTC. Residues: CASSLVVESQETQYF.

This clone was seen only a few times. V gene TRBV27 combines with J gene TRBJ1-2, with TRBD1 as a possible D gene (6 bases). V lost 6 bases and J lost 4, with 12 bases in between. This CDR3 is 13 amino acids long. Germline CDR1 is MNHEY and CDR2 is SMNVEV (reference sequence). CDR3 residues: CASRDRGAYGYTF. CDR3 nucleotide sequence: TGTGCCAGCAGAGATAGGGGGGCCTATGGCTACACCTTC.